Following are 5 T cell receptor beta chains from one sample sequenced in a study of technical replicates of blood from several donors. Sequencing was performed with immunoSEQ multiplex PCR; in TCRdb, only in-frame clones are kept and a portion is missing. The sample contains 65,000 to 95,000 clones, 97% of which appear only once. The sample was T cells isolated from PBMCs. All receptors derive from a human donor in good health.

The chain employs TRBV7-8 and TRBJ2-1; 11 nucleotides match TRBD2. From germline, CDR1 is SGHVS and CDR2 FQNEAQ. The length of the CDR3 is 16 residues. V lost 0 bases, J lost 6 bases, and 4 bases stayed unmatched. The CDR3 is CASSLAAGLAGNEQFF. The CDR3, as DNA: TGTGCCAGCAGCTTAGCTGCCGGACTAGCGGGCAATGAGCAGTTCTTC.

This chain joins TRBV27 and TRBJ2-3; 12 bases agree with TRBD2. The V segment lost 5 bases and the J segment 3 bases; nucleotides outside the gene matches: 6. CDR1 is MNHEY and CDR2 is SMNVEV in the germline V gene (reference sequence). The CDR3 runs to 16 residues. DNA of the CDR3: TGTGCCAGCAGTCCTCGGACTAGCGGGGTTACAGATACGCAGTATTTT. It is translated as CASSPRTSGVTDTQYF.

This chain connects TRBV20-1 to TRBJ1-2; D remains ambiguous. V gave up 5 bases and J gave up 4 bases, with 8 bases separating them. CDR3 length equals 11 residues. CDR1 and CDR2 (germline): DFQATT, SNEGSKA (reference sequence). The CDR3 nucleotides are TGCAGTGCTTTCTCGGGCTATGGCTACACCTTC. This codes for CSAFSGYGYTF.

CDR3 nucleotide sequence: TGTGCCAGCAGCCCTGGGGGGGTTCAGCCCCAGCATTTT. It specifies CASSPGGVQPQHF. The V call is TRBV28, the J call TRBJ1-5; a weak D match, TRBD1 (5 bases). Germline loops: CDR1 MDHEN, CDR2 SYDVKM. V gave up 6 bases and J gave up 6 bases, with 12 bases separating them. The CDR3 spans 13 residues.

The chain carries TRBV10-1 and TRBJ1-5, with 8 nucleotides matching TRBD1. With 4 bases clipped from V and 7 bases from J, the junction kept 3 bases outside the gene matches. The CDR3 length is 13 residues. Germline V gene lookup returns CDR1 WNHNN and CDR2 SYGVQD (reference sequence). The DNA for the CDR3 is TGCGCCAGCAGTGGGACAGGGAAACAGCCCCAGCATTTT. Its translation is CASSGTGKQPQHF.